Following are 32 T cell receptor beta chains from one sample sequenced in a study of CD8 T cells in ankylosing spondylitis. Study-level findings and limits: Ankylosing spondylitis blood seemed to carry a telltale TCR beta motif made of fewer than ten highly homologous variants.

TCRdb processed the 5' RACE reads anew with MiXCR; each CDR3 protein has one entry. The sample includes under 850,000 distinct CDR3 sequences, 15% to 20% of them seen just once. Antigen specificity for these receptors is unknown. The sample was blood, either unsorted or a sorted T cell fraction (not recorded which). All receptors come from a male donor with ankylosing spondylitis.

The chain links TRBV28 to TRBJ2-1, with 13 positions matching TRBD2. The ends lost 5 bases at V and 4 bases at J; junction bases unmatched: 5. The CDR3 runs 16 residues. Germline V gene sequence: CDR1 MDHEN, CDR2 SYDVKM. CDR3 residues: CASSDTGLAGYNEQFF. DNA for the CDR3: TGTGCCAGCAGTGATACGGGACTAGCGGGGTACAATGAGCAGTTCTTC.

This clonotype was counted between two and nine times. V gene TRBV28 combines with J gene TRBJ2-7, with D unclear. V lost 3 bases to trimming and J lost 7 bases, with 13 bases between them. From germline, CDR1 is MDHEN and CDR2 SYDVKM. This CDR3 has 13 residues. This CDR3 reads CASSFSGPKEQYF. The DNA for the CDR3 is TGTGCCAGCAGTTTTTCCGGTCCTAAAGAGCAGTACTTC.

The chain is built from TRBV7-3 and TRBJ2-2; 9 nucleotides line up with TRBD2. In germline, CDR1 is SGHTA, CDR2 FQGTGA. The CDR3 is made up of 19 amino acids. V lost 2 bases and J lost 10; bases outside the gene matches: 20. As DNA, the CDR3 is TGTGCCAGCAGCTTATCCCCGATGTACCCGGGACTAGCCGACCCGGAGCTGTTTTTT. It translates to CASSLSPMYPGLADPELFF.

This chain connects TRBV6-5 to TRBJ2-4, with TRBD1 as a possible D gene (6 bases). This CDR3 has 16 amino acids. The germline gives CDR1 MNHEY, CDR2 SVGAGI. V dropped 0 bases and J dropped 0 bases, with 9 bases sitting between them. The CDR3 DNA follows: TGTGCCAGCAGTTACTCGAACAGGGTAGCCAAAAACATTCAGTACTTC. This sequence encodes CASSYSNRVAKNIQYF.

This clonotype showed up just a few times. The chain uses TRBV10-3 and TRBJ2-1, with 10 bases aligning to TRBD1. Germline V lookup: CDR1 ENHRY, CDR2 SYGVKD. V lost 9 bases, J lost 9 bases, and 8 bases stayed unmatched. The CDR3 is 13 residues long. CDR3 amino acids: CAMGTGEGVEQFF. The CDR3 bases are TGTGCCATGGGGACAGGGGAGGGCGTTGAGCAGTTCTTC.

The gene calls are TRBV5-1 and TRBJ2-7; 7 nucleotides line up with TRBD1. The V gene's germline CDR1 is SGHRS and CDR2 YFSETQ. V lost 3 bases to trimming and J lost 0 bases; unmatched junction nucleotides: 15. This CDR3 contains 18 residues. Here the CDR3 reads CASSWDSSLGDNSYEQYF. CDR3 in DNA: TGCGCCAGCAGCTGGGACAGCTCCTTGGGGGATAACTCCTACGAGCAGTACTTC.

The chain recombines TRBV29-1 with TRBJ2-1, with TRBD2 as a possible D gene (6 bases). This CDR3 comprises 16 residues. The germline gives CDR1 SQVTM, CDR2 ANQGSEA. Trimming cost V 5 bases and J 10 bases, with 27 bases left between them. The CDR3 nucleotides read TGCAGCGTTATGGGCGGGTCTAGCGACGGACATGGGGAGCAGTTCTTC. It encodes CSVMGGSSDGHGEQFF.

This clonotype was detected only a few times. J is TRBJ2-6 and V is TRBV7-9, with 8 bases aligning to TRBD1. From germline, CDR1 is SEHNR and CDR2 FQNEAQ (reference sequence). Losses at the gene ends were 8 bases for V and 1 base for J; bases not matched to a gene: 4. This CDR3 is 15 amino acids long. CDR3 nucleotides: TGTGCCAGCTCCCAGGGGGCATCTGGGGCCAACGTCCTGACTTTC. It encodes CASSQGASGANVLTF.

The chain links TRBV24-1 to TRBJ2-3; 7 nucleotides agree with TRBD1. CDR3 length: 16 amino acids. The junction had 8 bases not matched to a gene; V was cut back by 4 bases and J by 2 bases. Germline V lookup: CDR1 KGHDR, CDR2 SFDVKD. CDR3 sequence (DNA): TGTGCCACCAGTGAACCCGGACAGGCCCACACAGATACGCAGTATTTT. It encodes CATSEPGQAHTDTQYF.

This clonotype was counted many times. This chain connects TRBV28 to TRBJ2-3; 14 nucleotides line up with TRBD2. In germline, CDR1 is MDHEN, CDR2 SYDVKM. The V segment lost 7 bases and the J segment 4 bases; nucleotides outside the gene matches: 1. This CDR3 has 14 amino acids. CDR3 in DNA: TGTGCCAGCATGGGACTAGCGGGAGCAGATACGCAGTATTTT. Its protein is CASMGLAGADTQYF.

J is TRBJ2-7 and V is TRBV9, with a possible D match to TRBD2 (6 bases). This CDR3 spans 15 amino acids. CDR1 is SGDLS and CDR2 is YYNGEE in the germline V gene. Trimming cost V 0 bases and J 7 bases, with 17 bases left between them. CDR3 loop: CASSVGGWREEEQYF. Written as DNA, the CDR3 is TGTGCCAGCAGCGTAGGGGGGTGGAGGGAGGAGGAGCAGTACTTC.

In its sample, this clonotype was seen a few times. This chain joins TRBV19 and TRBJ1-5; D remains unclear. The CDR3 length is 14 residues. Trimming cost V 9 bases and J 0 bases, with 12 bases left between them. The V gene's germline CDR1 is LNHDA and CDR2 SQIVND (reference sequence). The CDR3 nucleotides are TGTGCCAGCGCCGTGGCAAGTAGCAATCAGCCCCAGCATTTT. It is translated as CASAVASSNQPQHF.

This clonotype has only a few counts. The chain couples TRBV7-8 to TRBJ2-7, with 7 bases aligning to TRBD2. The CDR3 is 15 residues long. The germline gives CDR1 SGHVS, CDR2 FQNEAQ. Unmatched junction bases numbered 10, after V lost 2 bases and J lost 6 bases. The CDR3 sequence: CASSLKGGFWGEQYF. The CDR3 DNA follows: TGTGCCAGCAGCTTAAAGGGAGGGTTCTGGGGCGAGCAGTACTTC.

The chain employs TRBV29-1 and TRBJ2-6; D gene ambiguous. CDR3 length: 15 residues. Looked up from germline, CDR1 is SQVTM and CDR2 is ANQGSEA. V was trimmed by 4 bases and J by 0 bases, leaving 10 bases between them. The CDR3 protein is CSVGGTLSGANVLTF. CDR3 bases: TGCAGCGTTGGAGGCACTCTCTCTGGGGCCAACGTCCTGACTTTC.

This clonotype turned up a few times. The V gene is TRBV12-3 or TRBV12-4, the J gene TRBJ1-3; 7 bases are shared with TRBD1. This CDR3 region has 18 residues. J was trimmed by 3 bases and V by 5 bases; bases with no gene match: 16. Here the CDR3 DNA reads TGTGCCAGCAGTCACCCCGGCCCGGGACAGATTATTGGAAACACCATATATTTT. Translation: CASSHPGPGQIIGNTIYF.

Many counts were recorded for this clonotype. The V gene is TRBV9, the J gene TRBJ1-6; 8 bases fit TRBD1. V dropped 3 bases and J dropped 7; count of bases not matched to a gene: 12. CDR1 and CDR2 (germline): SGDLS, YYNGEE. The CDR3 has 17 amino acids. CDR3 amino acids: CASSGRAGGEWNSPLHF. CDR3 DNA: TGTGCCAGCAGCGGGCGGGCAGGGGGCGAATGGAATTCACCCCTCCACTTT.

This clonotype came up a few times. The chain couples TRBV4-1 to TRBJ2-1; possibly TRBD1 or TRBD2 for D (5 bases each). Looked up from germline, CDR1 is MGHRA and CDR2 is YSYEKL. Trimming shortened V by 5 bases and J by 7 bases, and 12 bases separated the two germline ends. This CDR3 is built from 13 residues. CDR3 region: CASSSGRWNEQFF. The CDR3 DNA is TGCGCCAGCAGCTCGGGACGCTGGAATGAGCAGTTCTTC.

The chain links TRBV6-5 to TRBJ2-1, with D perhaps matching TRBD1 (6 bases). This CDR3 contains 15 residues. The germline gives CDR1 MNHEY, CDR2 SVGAGI. V shed 0 bases and J shed 6 bases, with 12 bases lying between them. The CDR3 sequence is CASSYSNRVFNEQFF. The CDR3 region has the DNA TGTGCCAGCAGTTACTCAAACAGGGTATTCAATGAGCAGTTCTTC.

The V and J genes are TRBV25-1 and TRBJ1-5, with D hard to call. CDR1 is MGHDK, CDR2 SYGVNS, per germline. This CDR3 comprises 15 residues. The V end lost 4 bases, the J end lost 5 bases, and 15 bases lay between the germline ends. CDR3 DNA sequence: TGTGCCAGCAGTGGTGCGAGGACCCAGGATCAGCCCCAGCATTTT. It specifies CASSGARTQDQPQHF. Full variable domain (remainder filled in from reference TRBV25-1 and TRBJ1-5): EADIYQTPRYLVIGTGKKITLECSQTMGHDKMYWYQQDPGMELHLIHYSYGVNSTEKGDLSSESTVSRIRTEHFPLTLESARPSHTSQYLCASSGARTQDQPQHFGDGTRLSIL.

The V and J genes are TRBV29-1 and TRBJ1-2; 7 bases agree with TRBD1. The length of the CDR3 is 13 residues. Germline trimming cut 1 base from V and 5 bases from J; bases unmatched to any gene: 4. CDR1 is SQVTM and CDR2 is ANQGSEA in the germline V gene. CDR3 region: CSVEAGGLYGYTF. CDR3 nucleotide sequence: TGCAGCGTTGAAGCAGGGGGATTATATGGCTACACCTTC.

CDR3 nucleotide sequence: TGTGCCAGCAGCTCCTTAGCGGGGGCGAACACTGAAGCTTTCTTT. The encoded protein is CASSSLAGANTEAFF. J is TRBJ1-1 and V is TRBV7-8; TRBD1 might be the D (6 bases). CDR1 is SGHVS, CDR2 FQNEAQ, per germline. CDR3 length equals 15 residues. With 4 bases removed from V and 1 base from J, the gap between germline ends came to 13 bases.

The V call is TRBV4-1, the J call TRBJ1-3; D may be TRBD1 (5 bases). CDR1 and CDR2 from the germline V gene are MGHRA and YSYEKL. Trimming cost V 1 base and J 0 bases, with 10 bases left between them. The CDR3 has 16 residues. The CDR3 DNA reads TGCGCCAGCAGCCAAGTTACGGGGCTCTCTGGAAACACCATATATTTT. Residues: CASSQVTGLSGNTIYF.

This clonotype was observed a handful of times. A much larger clone lies one base from this, so it may be a read error. The chain combines TRBV28 with TRBJ1-1; D unresolved. Germline CDR1 is MDHEN and CDR2 is SYDVKM. V lost 5 bases to trimming and J lost 3 bases, with 7 bases between them. The CDR3 runs 12 residues. CDR3 sequence: CASSPRYTEAFF. In nucleotides, the CDR3 is TGTGCCAGCAGTCCCCGGTACACTGAAGCTTTCTTT.

In this sample, this clonotype turned up a few times. The chain is built from TRBV20-1 and TRBJ2-7; 8 bases are shared with TRBD2. This CDR3 is built from 14 residues. V shed 3 bases, J shed 2 bases, and the junction held 6 bases outside the gene matches. Per germline, CDR1 DFQATT and CDR2 SNEGSKA (reference sequence). In nucleotides, the CDR3 is TGCAGTGCTAGTATCGCTAGCGGGCCCTACGAGCAGTACTTC. Its protein is CSASIASGPYEQYF.

The rearrangement uses TRBV12-3 or TRBV12-4 and TRBJ2-7, with 8 bases identical to TRBD1. The CDR3 sequence is 14 residues long. Trimming removed 5 bases from V and 2 bases from J; junction bases left unmatched: 5. CDR3 DNA sequence: TGTGCCAGCAGTGGGGGGACAGGAACCTACGAGCAGTACTTC. It yields the protein CASSGGTGTYEQYF.

This clonotype has more than one count but fewer than ten. This chain links TRBV6-1 with TRBJ1-1; TRBD1 might be the D (6 bases). CDR3 length: 16 amino acids. CDR1 is MNHNS, CDR2 SASEGT, per germline. V was cut by 6 bases and J by 4 bases, with 21 bases left in between. The CDR3 DNA reads as TGTGCCAGCAGCCACCCCGGGGGGGGCCCAGCCACTGAAGCTTTCTTT. It yields the protein CASSHPGGGPATEAFF.

The chain has TRBV9 and TRBJ2-1; 7 nucleotides agree with TRBD2. Germline CDR1 is SGDLS and CDR2 is YYNGEE. V lost 3 bases and J lost 5; bases outside the gene matches: 8. The CDR3 is 15 amino acids. CDR3 nucleotide sequence: TGTGCCAGCAGCGACCGGGACTACCCAAACAATGAGCAGTTCTTC. Amino acids: CASSDRDYPNNEQFF.

A few counts support this clonotype. The rearrangement joins TRBV5-1 to TRBJ2-1; D call uncertain. Germline V gives CDR1 SGHRS, CDR2 YFSETQ. Trimming cost V 0 bases and J 2 bases, with 12 bases left between them. There are 16 residues in the CDR3. As DNA, the CDR3 is TGCGCCAGCAGCTTGGTAGGGTCCCAAGCCTACAATGAGCAGTTCTTC. Its translation: CASSLVGSQAYNEQFF.

The chain couples TRBV24-1 to TRBJ2-3; 12 nucleotides line up with TRBD2. The CDR3 covers 16 residues. Trimming removed 4 bases from V and 4 bases from J; junction bases left unmatched: 5. CDR1 is KGHDR and CDR2 is SFDVKD in the germline V gene. The CDR3 coding sequence is TGTGCCACCAGTGAGTCGACTAGCGGGAGAGCAGATACGCAGTATTTT. Its protein product is CATSESTSGRADTQYF.

The chain carries TRBV27 and TRBJ2-3, with 12 bases matching TRBD2. V was pared by 5 bases and J by 5 bases, with 8 bases of the junction left unmatched. This CDR3 spans 16 amino acids. CDR1 is MNHEY, CDR2 SMNVEV, per germline (reference sequence). The CDR3 loop is CASSRGTSGLLDTQYF. In DNA, the CDR3 is TGTGCCAGCAGTAGGGGGACTAGCGGGCTCTTAGATACGCAGTATTTT.

The chain uses TRBV27 and TRBJ1-5; D is unresolved. This CDR3 is built from 14 residues. Germline V gives CDR1 MNHEY, CDR2 SMNVEV (reference sequence). V lost 6 bases and J 7 bases, leaving 16 bases between the germline ends. CDR3: CASSYVGLRQPQHF. In nucleotides, the CDR3 is TGTGCCAGCAGCTACGTTGGTTTGCGACAGCCCCAGCATTTT.

This clonotype was counted a few times. The V call is TRBV4-2, the J call TRBJ2-5; D unclear. CDR1 and CDR2 (germline): LGHNA, YNFKEQ. V lost 0 bases, J lost 1 base, and 12 bases lay in between. The CDR3 has 16 amino acids. The CDR3 here is CASSQDFSGPQETQYF. CDR3 in DNA: TGTGCCAGCAGCCAAGATTTCTCTGGGCCCCAAGAGACCCAGTACTTC.